This T cell receptor (beta chain) was sequenced for a study of T cells after yellow fever vaccination (dated by TCRdb to 2018 to 2020). About the study as a whole: The SMART-Seq v4 Ultra Low Input RNA kit was used to prepare libraries from fractions with low cell numbers. Two healthy male donors made up the cohort, one aged 18 to 29 years and the other aged 30 to 40 years. Blood was collected at multiple timepoints before and after primary and secondary immunization, and bulk PBMC replicates and cell subsets were isolated. To follow T-cell clones before and after both primary and booster YFV17D yellow fever vaccination, bulk TCR alpha and beta repertoires underwent longitudinal sequencing. Broad study findings and their caveats: A small share of clonotypes occurred in both CD4 and CD8 compartments, likely arising from convergent recombination. Because abundant contaminating clonotypes from the bulk population could be contained in FACS-sorted repertoires, computational filtering was required. Compared with the primary T-cell response, the secondary T-cell response was faster but weaker, reaching its peak on day 5 rather than on day 15. Most clones expanded after primary vaccination (about 95% of CD4 and roughly 90% of CD8) were re-detected after the booster, suggesting that broad memory maintenance occurred. The study included only a couple of donors, which limits how far the findings can be generalized.

TCR cDNA was synthesized by 5'RACE template switching, through which a universal primer site and unique molecular identifiers were introduced. Priming of cDNA synthesis was performed from both the TCR alpha and TCR beta constant segments. Library amplification involved two PCR steps, and the second step added sample barcodes and sequencing adapters. Sequencing of libraries was performed on Illumina HiSeq 2500 (2x100 bp) or NovaSeq (2x150 bp). Turning to the authors' computational methods: Demultiplexing of reads and collapsing into UMI consensus sequences were performed with MIGEC, and V(D)J alignment was carried out with MiXCR. Vaccine-responding clonotypes were defined with edgeR using replicate PBMC samples, requiring FDR below 0.01 and a log2 fold change above 5 up to day 15. CD4 or CD8 identity was assigned to each bulk clonotype according to whether the clonotype was present at higher abundance in the sequenced CD4 repertoire or the sequenced CD8 repertoire. In-frame beta chains were kept once TCRdb had trimmed the public reads at Q25 with fastp and called clones with MiXCR. Each entry is one CDR3 protein sequence, shown with its most common DNA and genes. The V and J calls were not made by the authors but by TCRdb's processing. Counted in this sample were some 390,000 distinct CDR3 sequences; 6% to 8% of them appeared once. The ten top clones hold over 14% of the sample.

CDR1 and CDR2 were assigned from the germline V gene as ENHRY and SYGVKD. Measured from the cysteine to the phenylalanine, the CDR3 is 13 residues long. Just the 39-base CDR3 DNA is kept, in frame starting at base 1. The junction carries 15 bases between V and J, which are trimmed by 5 bases and 7 bases respectively. In the paper's terms, the treatment or condition label means: live attenuated yellow fever vaccine strain. At every blood-draw timepoint, two biological replicates of bulk PBMCs were collected. PBMCs were isolated from peripheral blood using a standard Ficoll-Paque protocol. TriZol was used to extract RNA from bulk PBMCs, from CD4 and CD8 fractions, and from dextramer-positive and dextramer-negative fractions. A note on this clonotype: It has no known antigen specificity. One base away there is no much larger clone; base qualities are not given.

The chain uses TRBV10-3 and TRBJ2-7; the D assignment is uncertain and may be TRBD1 or TRBD2, with 6 bases supporting each. The sequence derives from a man between 25 and 39 years old who received the YFV17D yellow fever vaccine. Here the sequenced sample was PBMCs, taken 5 days after the yellow fever booster vaccination. The DNA reads TGTGCCATCAGTATGACAGGAGGGAAGGAGCAGTACTTC. Its translation is CAISMTGGKEQYF.